This T cell receptor beta chain is from a study of T cells after yellow fever vaccination. Whole-study findings and limits: Relatively few clonotypes were ones that appeared in both CD4 and CD8 compartments.

The CDR3 runs to 16 residues. Trimming cost V 4 bases and J 2 bases, with 16 bases left between them. This clonotype was seen a handful of times. Antigen unknown. TCRdb re-called the 5' RACE reads with MiXCR, one entry per CDR3 protein. The data show approximately 550,000 distinct CDR3 sequences, about a fifth seen once. The sequencing used PBMCs, collected 15 days after the yellow fever booster vaccination. This chain connects TRBV23-1 to TRBJ2-3; maybe TRBD2 (6 bases). TRBV23-1 is an ORF, with its function uncertain. The source of this sequence is a man aged 25-45 years who received the YFV17D yellow fever vaccine. CDR3 residues: CASSPEGGENTDTQYF. The CDR3 DNA reads TGCGCCAGCAGTCCGGAGGGCGGAGAGAACACAGATACGCAGTATTTT.